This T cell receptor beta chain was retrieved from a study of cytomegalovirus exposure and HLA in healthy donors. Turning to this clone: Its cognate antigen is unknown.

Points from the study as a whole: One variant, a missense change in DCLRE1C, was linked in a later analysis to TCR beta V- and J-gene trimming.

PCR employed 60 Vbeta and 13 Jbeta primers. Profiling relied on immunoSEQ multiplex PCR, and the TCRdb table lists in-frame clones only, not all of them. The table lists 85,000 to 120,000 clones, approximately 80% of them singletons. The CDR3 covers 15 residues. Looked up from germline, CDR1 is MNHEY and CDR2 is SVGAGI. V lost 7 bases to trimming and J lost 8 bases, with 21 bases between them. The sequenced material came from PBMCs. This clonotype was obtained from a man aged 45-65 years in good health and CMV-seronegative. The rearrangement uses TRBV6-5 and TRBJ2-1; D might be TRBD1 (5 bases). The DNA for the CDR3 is TGTGCCAGCAACGAAGGGCGCAGGGTAGGCGATGAGCAGTTCTTC. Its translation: CASNEGRRVGDEQFF.